These 3 T cell receptor beta chains came from one sample sequenced in a study of beta chain features in type 1 diabetes. The study reverse transcribed the entire isolated RNA, so it sequenced expressed TCRB transcripts. This table comes from immunoSEQ multiplex PCR, and its TCRdb copy is limited to in-frame clones, with some not included. Of roughly 240,000 clones detected, 68% appear once; the ten largest clones hold 0.053%. Material: naive CD4+ T cells from blood. The receptors derive from a young man in good health.

This chain connects TRBV30 to TRBJ2-3; TRBD2 agrees at 7 bases. Germline V CDR1 and CDR2: GTSNPN, SVGIG (reference sequence). The V segment lost 1 base and the J segment 1 base; nucleotides outside the gene matches: 11. The length of the CDR3 is 17 residues. For the CDR3, the DNA is TGTGCCTGGAGTGCGTGGTTGCGGGAGTCGGGCACAGATACGCAGTATTTT. It translates to CAWSAWLRESGTDTQYF.

The chain is built from TRBV19 and TRBJ1-2; 7 nucleotides line up with TRBD1. The CDR3 is 14 residues long. Germline values: CDR1 LNHDA, CDR2 SQIVND (reference sequence). Unmatched junction bases numbered 11, after V lost 6 bases and J lost 7 bases. The CDR3 DNA is TGTGCCAGTAGGGCGATGGAGGGGGCAGGTGGCTACACCTTC. Translated, it gives CASRAMEGAGGYTF. Full variable domain (missing parts from reference TRBV19 and TRBJ1-2): DGGITQSPKYLFRKEGQNVTLSCEQNLNHDAMYWYRQDPGQGLRLIYYSQIVNDFQKGDIAEGYSVSREKKESFPLTVTSAQKNPTAFYLCASRAMEGAGGYTFGSGTRLTVV.

This chain links TRBV10-3 with TRBJ2-2; D call uncertain. V lost 7 bases and J lost 0, with 6 bases in between. The CDR3 spans 13 residues. From germline, CDR1 is ENHRY and CDR2 SYGVKD. The CDR3 DNA is TGTGCCATCAAGGCCTCGAACACCGGGGAGCTGTTTTTT. Its translation is CAIKASNTGELFF.